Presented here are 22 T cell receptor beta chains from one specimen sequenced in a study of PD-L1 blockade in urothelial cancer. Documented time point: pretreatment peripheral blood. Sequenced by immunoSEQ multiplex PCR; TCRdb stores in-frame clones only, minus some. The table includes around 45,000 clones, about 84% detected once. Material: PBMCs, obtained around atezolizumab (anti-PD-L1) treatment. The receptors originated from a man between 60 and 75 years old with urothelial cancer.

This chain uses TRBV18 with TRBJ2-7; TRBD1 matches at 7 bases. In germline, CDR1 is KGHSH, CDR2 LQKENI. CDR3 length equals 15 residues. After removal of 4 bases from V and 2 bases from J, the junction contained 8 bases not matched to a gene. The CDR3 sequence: CASSQRQGLTYEQYF. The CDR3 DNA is TGTGCCAGCTCACAAAGACAGGGTCTTACCTACGAGCAGTACTTC.

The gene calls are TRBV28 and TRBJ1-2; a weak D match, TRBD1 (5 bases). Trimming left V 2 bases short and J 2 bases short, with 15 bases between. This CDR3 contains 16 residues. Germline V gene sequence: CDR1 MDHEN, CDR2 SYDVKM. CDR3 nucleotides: TGTGCCAGCAGTTTACTATACGGGACTCAGAACTATGGCTACACCTTC. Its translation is CASSLLYGTQNYGYTF.

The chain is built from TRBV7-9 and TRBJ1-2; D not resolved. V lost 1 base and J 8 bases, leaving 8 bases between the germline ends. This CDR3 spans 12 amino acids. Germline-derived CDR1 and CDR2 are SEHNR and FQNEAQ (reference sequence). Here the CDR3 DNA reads TGTGCCAGCAGCTTAGATTCCCGGGGCTACACCTTC. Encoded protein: CASSLDSRGYTF.

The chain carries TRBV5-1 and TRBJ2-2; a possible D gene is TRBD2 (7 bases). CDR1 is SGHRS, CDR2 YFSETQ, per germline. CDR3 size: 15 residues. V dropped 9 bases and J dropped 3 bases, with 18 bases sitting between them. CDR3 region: CATKGGPGYTGELFF. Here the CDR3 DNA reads TGCGCCACCAAGGGGGGGCCAGGGTACACCGGGGAGCTGTTTTTT.

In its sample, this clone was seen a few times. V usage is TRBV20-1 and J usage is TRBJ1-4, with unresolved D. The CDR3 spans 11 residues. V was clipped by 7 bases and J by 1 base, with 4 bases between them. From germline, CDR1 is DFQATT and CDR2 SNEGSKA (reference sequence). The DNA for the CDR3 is TGCAGTGTCGGAACTAATGAAAAACTGTTTTTT. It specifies CSVGTNEKLFF.

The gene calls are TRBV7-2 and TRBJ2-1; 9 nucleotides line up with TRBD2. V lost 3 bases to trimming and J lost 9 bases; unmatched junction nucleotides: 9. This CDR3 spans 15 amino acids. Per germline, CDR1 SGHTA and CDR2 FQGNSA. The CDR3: CASSLVAGEGREQFF. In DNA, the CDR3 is TGTGCCAGCAGCTTGGTAGCGGGAGAGGGTCGTGAGCAGTTCTTC.

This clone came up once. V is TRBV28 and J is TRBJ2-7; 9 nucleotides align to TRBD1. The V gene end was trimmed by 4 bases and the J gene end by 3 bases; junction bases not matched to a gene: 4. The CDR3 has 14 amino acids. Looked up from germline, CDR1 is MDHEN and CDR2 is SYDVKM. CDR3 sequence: CASSSAGQGYEQYF. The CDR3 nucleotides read TGTGCCAGCAGTTCCGCGGGACAGGGCTACGAGCAGTACTTC.

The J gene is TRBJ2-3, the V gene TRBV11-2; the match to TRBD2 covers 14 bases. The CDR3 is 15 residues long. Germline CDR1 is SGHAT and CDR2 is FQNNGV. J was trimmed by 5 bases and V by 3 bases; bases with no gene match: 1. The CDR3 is CASSLTSGGVDTQYF. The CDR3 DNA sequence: TGTGCCAGCAGCTTGACTAGCGGGGGGGTAGATACGCAGTATTTT.

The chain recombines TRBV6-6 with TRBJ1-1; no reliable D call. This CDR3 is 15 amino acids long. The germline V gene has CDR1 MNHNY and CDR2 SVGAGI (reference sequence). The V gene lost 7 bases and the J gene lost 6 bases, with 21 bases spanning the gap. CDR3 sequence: CASNTQRVEFAEAFF. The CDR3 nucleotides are TGTGCCAGCAACACCCAGAGGGTGGAATTCGCTGAAGCTTTCTTT.

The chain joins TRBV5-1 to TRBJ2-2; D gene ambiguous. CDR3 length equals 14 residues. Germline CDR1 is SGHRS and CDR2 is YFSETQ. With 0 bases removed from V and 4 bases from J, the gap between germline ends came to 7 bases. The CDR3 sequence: CASSLGSSTGELFF. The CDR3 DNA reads TGCGCCAGCAGCTTGGGTAGCAGCACCGGGGAGCTGTTTTTT.

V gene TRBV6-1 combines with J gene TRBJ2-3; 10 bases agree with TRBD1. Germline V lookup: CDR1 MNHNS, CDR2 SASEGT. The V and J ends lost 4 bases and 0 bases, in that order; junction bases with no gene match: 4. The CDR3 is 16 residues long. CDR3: CASSGGTGVSTDTQYF. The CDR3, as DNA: TGTGCCAGCAGTGGTGGGACAGGGGTTAGCACAGATACGCAGTATTTT.

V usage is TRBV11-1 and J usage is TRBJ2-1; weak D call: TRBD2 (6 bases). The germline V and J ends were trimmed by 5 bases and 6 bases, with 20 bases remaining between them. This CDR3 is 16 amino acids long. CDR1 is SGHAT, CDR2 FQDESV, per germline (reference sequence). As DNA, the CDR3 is TGTGCCAGCAGCCCCCCCCAGACTAGAGGCGGCAATGAGCAGTTCTTC. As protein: CASSPPQTRGGNEQFF.

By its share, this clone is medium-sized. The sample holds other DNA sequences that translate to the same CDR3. The CDR3, as DNA: TGTGCCAGCAGCACTGGACTAGCGGAGGAAGAGACCCAGTACTTC. Translated: CASSTGLAEEETQYF. The chain carries TRBV7-9 and TRBJ2-5; 10 nucleotides align to TRBD2. Germline V gives CDR1 SEHNR, CDR2 FQNEAQ (reference sequence). CDR3 length: 15 amino acids. Unmatched junction bases numbered 6, after V lost 5 bases and J lost 3 bases.

The DNA of the CDR3 is TGTGCCAGCAGTAAAAACCAGGGCCGGGTTAGGGAGACCCAGTACTTC. It translates to CASSKNQGRVRETQYF. This chain uses TRBV7-9 with TRBJ2-5; TRBD1 might be the D (5 bases). Germline CDR1 SEHNR, CDR2 FQNEAQ (reference sequence). Trimming stripped 6 bases from V and 5 bases from J, with 22 bases between. This CDR3 contains 16 residues.

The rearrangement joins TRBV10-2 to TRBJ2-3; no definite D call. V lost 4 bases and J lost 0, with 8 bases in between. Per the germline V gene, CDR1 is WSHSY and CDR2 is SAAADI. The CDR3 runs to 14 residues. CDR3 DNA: TGCGCCAGCAGTGGAGGCGCGAGCACAGATACGCAGTATTTT. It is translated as CASSGGASTDTQYF.

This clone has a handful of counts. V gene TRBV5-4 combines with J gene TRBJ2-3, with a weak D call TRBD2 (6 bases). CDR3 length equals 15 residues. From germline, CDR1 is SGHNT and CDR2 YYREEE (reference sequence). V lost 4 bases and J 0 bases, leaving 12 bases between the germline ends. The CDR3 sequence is CASSGGSGSTDTQYF. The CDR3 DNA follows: TGTGCCAGCAGCGGGGGGTCAGGGAGCACAGATACGCAGTATTTT. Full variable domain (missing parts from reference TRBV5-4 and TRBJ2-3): ETGVTQSPTHLIKTRGQQVTLRCSSQSGHNTVSWYQQALGQGPQFIFQYYREEENGRGNFPPRFSGLQFPNYSSELNVNALELDDSALYLCASSGGSGSTDTQYFGPGTRLTVL.

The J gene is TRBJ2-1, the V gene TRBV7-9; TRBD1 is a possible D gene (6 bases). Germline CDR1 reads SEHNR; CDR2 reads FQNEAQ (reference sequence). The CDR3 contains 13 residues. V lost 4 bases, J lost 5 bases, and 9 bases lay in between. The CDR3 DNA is TGTGCCAGCAGCTCGGACAGACACAATGAGCAGTTCTTC. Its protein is CASSSDRHNEQFF.

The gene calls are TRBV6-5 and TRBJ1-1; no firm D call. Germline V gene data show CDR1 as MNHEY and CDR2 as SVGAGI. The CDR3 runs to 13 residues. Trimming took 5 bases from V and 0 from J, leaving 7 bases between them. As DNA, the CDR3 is TGTGCCAGCAGTCGTCCAGTGAACACTGAAGCTTTCTTT. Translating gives CASSRPVNTEAFF.

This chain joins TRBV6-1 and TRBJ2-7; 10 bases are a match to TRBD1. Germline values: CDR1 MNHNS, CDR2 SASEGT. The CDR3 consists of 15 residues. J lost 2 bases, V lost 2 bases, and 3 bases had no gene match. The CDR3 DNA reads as TGTGCCAGCAGTGAATCCGGGACAGGGGCCTACGAGCAGTACTTC. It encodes CASSESGTGAYEQYF.

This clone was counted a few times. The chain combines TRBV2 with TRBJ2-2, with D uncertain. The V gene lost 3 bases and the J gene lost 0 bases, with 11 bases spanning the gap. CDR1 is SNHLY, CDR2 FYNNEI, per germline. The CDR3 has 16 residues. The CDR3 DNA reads TGTGCCAGCAGTGAGTCGGCGGCCGCGAACACCGGGGAGCTGTTTTTT. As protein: CASSESAAANTGELFF.

The CDR3 DNA reads as TGCAGCGTCGCCCGGACTAGCGGGGGTTTAGCCGGGGAGCTGTTTTTT. As protein: CSVARTSGGLAGELFF. The V call is TRBV29-1, the J call TRBJ2-2, with 13 bases aligning to TRBD2. The CDR3 is 16 residues long. Germline CDR1 and CDR2: SQVTM and ANQGSEA. V lost 6 bases, J lost 6 bases, and 10 bases stayed unmatched.

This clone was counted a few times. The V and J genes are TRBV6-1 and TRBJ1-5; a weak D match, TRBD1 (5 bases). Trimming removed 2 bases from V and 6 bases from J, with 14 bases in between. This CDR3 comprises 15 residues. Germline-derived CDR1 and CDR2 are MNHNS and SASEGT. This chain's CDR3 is CASSEQETGAQPQHF. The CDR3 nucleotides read TGTGCCAGCAGTGAACAGGAAACTGGGGCTCAGCCCCAGCATTTT.